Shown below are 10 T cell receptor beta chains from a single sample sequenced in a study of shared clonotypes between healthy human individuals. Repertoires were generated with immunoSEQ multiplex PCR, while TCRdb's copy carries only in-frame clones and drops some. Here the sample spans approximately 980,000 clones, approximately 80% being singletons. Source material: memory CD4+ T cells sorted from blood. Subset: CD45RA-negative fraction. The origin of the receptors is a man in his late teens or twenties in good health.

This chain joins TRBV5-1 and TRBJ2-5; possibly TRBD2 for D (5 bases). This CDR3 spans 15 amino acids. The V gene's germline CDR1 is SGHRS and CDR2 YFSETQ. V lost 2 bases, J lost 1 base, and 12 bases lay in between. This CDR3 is CASSLTGGLQETQYF. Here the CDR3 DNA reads TGCGCCAGCAGCTTAACGGGCGGGCTCCAAGAGACCCAGTACTTC.

CDR3 sequence reads: CASSRGGVNQPQHF. The CDR3 DNA is TGTGCCAGCAGCCGAGGGGGGGTTAATCAGCCCCAGCATTTT. The V gene is TRBV9, the J gene TRBJ1-5; tentative D call: TRBD1 (6 bases). Germline assignment: CDR1 SGDLS and CDR2 YYNGEE. V dropped 4 bases and J dropped 4 bases, with 12 bases sitting between them. The CDR3 contains 14 residues.

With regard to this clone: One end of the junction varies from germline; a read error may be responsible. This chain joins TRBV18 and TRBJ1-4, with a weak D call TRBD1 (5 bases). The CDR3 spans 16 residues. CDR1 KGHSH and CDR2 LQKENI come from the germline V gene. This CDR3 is CASSPLPSRVDEKLFF. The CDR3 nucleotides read TGTGCCAGCTCGCCACTACCAAGCAGGGTGGATGAAAAACTGTTTTTT.

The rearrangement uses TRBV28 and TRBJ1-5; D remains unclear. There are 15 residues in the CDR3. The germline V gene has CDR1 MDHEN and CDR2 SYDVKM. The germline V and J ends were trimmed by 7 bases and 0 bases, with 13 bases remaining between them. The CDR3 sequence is CASTRGRASNQPQHF. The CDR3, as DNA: TGTGCCAGCACCCGAGGGAGGGCTAGCAATCAGCCCCAGCATTTT. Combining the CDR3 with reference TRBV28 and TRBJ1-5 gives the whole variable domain DVKVTQSSRYLVKRTGEKVFLECVQDMDHENMFWYRQDPGLGLRLIYFSYDVKMKEKGDIPEGYSVSREKKERFSLILESASTNQTSMYLCASTRGRASNQPQHFGDGTRLSIL.

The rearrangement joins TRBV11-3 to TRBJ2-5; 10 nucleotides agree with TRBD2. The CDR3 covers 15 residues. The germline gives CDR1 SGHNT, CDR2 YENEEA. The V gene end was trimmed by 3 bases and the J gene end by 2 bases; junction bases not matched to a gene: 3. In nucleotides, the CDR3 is TGTGCCAGCAGCTTCACTAGCGGGGAACAAGAGACCCAGTACTTC. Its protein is CASSFTSGEQETQYF.

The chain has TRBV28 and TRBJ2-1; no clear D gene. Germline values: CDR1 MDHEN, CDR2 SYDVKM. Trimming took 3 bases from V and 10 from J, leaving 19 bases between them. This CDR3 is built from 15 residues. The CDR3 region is CASSFGGDPGSEQFF. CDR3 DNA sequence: TGTGCCAGCAGTTTCGGTGGTGACCCCGGGTCAGAGCAGTTCTTC.

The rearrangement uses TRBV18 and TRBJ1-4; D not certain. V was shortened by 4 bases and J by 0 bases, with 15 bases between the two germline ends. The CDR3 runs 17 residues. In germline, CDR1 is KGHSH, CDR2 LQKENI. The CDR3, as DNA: TGTGCCAGCTCACGAGGCGTGAAGGCCACAACTAATGAAAAACTGTTTTTT. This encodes CASSRGVKATTNEKLFF.

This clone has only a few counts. Written as DNA, the CDR3 is TGCGCCAGCAGCCAAGAGGGTGCAGGGCTAAGTGGCTACACCTTC. It is translated as CASSQEGAGLSGYTF. The genes are TRBV4-3 and TRBJ1-2, with D perhaps TRBD1 (5 bases). V lost 0 bases to trimming and J lost 7 bases, with 15 bases between them. The CDR3 runs 15 residues. The germline gives CDR1 LGHNA, CDR2 YSLEER.

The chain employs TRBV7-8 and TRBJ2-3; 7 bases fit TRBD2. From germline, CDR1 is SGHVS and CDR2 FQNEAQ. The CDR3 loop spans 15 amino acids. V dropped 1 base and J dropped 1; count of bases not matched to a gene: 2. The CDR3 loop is CASSLGLAGTDTQYF. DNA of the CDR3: TGTGCCAGCAGCTTAGGGCTAGCGGGCACAGATACGCAGTATTTT.

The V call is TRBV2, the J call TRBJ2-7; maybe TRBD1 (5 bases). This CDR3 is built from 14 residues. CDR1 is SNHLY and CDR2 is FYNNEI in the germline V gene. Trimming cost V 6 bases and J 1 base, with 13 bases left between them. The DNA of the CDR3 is TGTGCCAGCAGCGCCGACAGTCTATCCTACGAGCAGTACTTC. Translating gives CASSADSLSYEQYF.